Listed below are T cell receptor beta chains from one sample, sequenced in a study of T-cell reconstitution after alpha-beta-depleted transplantation in children. One entry per CDR3 protein results from TCRdb running MiXCR on the PCR reads. The sample has about 500,000 distinct CDR3 sequences, around a third seen once; the top ten hold 2% to 2.5%. The sequencing here drew on PBMCs from the stem cell graft donor, taken from the stem cell graft. Receptors originate from a human donor who donated a stem cell graft to a child with aplastic anemia. The CDR3 runs from the conserved cysteine through the conserved F or W. A D gene is named only where the DNA matches it firmly. Clone size, where shown, is once, few, many, or a class for clones that have expanded.

d_gene	abundance	j_gene	v_gene	CDR3nt	CDR3aa
-	few	TRBJ2-7	TRBV7-9	TGTGCCAGCAGCGCGGGTACCTACGAGCAGTACTTC	CASSAGTYEQYF
-	few	TRBJ1-1	TRBV20-1	TGCAGTGCTAACACTGAAGCTTTCTTT	CSANTEAFF
-	-	TRBJ2-1	TRBV25-1	TGTGCCAGCAGTGACCGGGGCAATGAGCAGTTCTTC	CASSDRGNEQFF
-	large	TRBJ1-1	TRBV7-9	TGTGCCAGCAGCCTTTGGGGTGCTGAAGCTTTCTTT	CASSLWGAEAFF
-	-	TRBJ1-1	TRBV7-9	TGTGCCAGCATCGACACTGAAGCTTTCTTT	CASIDTEAFF
-	few	TRBJ2-1	TRBV20-1	TGCAGTGCTCCGGGATTCTTGTACAATGAGCAGTTCTTC	CSAPGFLYNEQFF
TRBD2	-	TRBJ2-5	TRBV5-6	TGTGCCAGCAGCGGGGGACTAGCGGGAGGGGAGACCCAGTACTTC	CASSGGLAGGETQYF
-	-	TRBJ1-2	TRBV12-3/TRBV12-4	TGTGCCAGCAGTTTAAGGGAGGGACCTAACTATGGCTACACCTTC	CASSLREGPNYGYTF
-	-	TRBJ2-3	TRBV25-1	TGTGCCAGCAGTGAATTGATCACAGACGGGGCAGATACGCAGTATTTT	CASSELITDGADTQYF
TRBD2	-	TRBJ2-2	TRBV7-2	TGTGCCAGCAGCTTAGCGTCACTAGCGGGCACGAACACCGGGGAGCTGTTTTTT	CASSLASLAGTNTGELFF
TRBD2	few	TRBJ2-3	TRBV15	TGTGCCACCAGCAGAGCACGGACTAGCGGGAGCAGTGATACGCAGTATTTT	CATSRARTSGSSDTQYF
TRBD1	-	TRBJ2-7	TRBV27	TGTGCCAGCAGCTTACGACAGGGGAGCGAGCAGTACTTC	CASSLRQGSEQYF
-	-	TRBJ2-2	TRBV4-3	TGCGCCAGCAGCCACCCCTCTGTGGGGGGCCTGAACACCGGGGAGCTGTTTTTT	CASSHPSVGGLNTGELFF
-	few	TRBJ2-1	TRBV11-3	TGTGCCAGCAGCCCTCGCAACGTATACAATGAGCAGTTCTTC	CASSPRNVYNEQFF
TRBD2	-	TRBJ2-7	TRBV7-2	TGTGCCAGCAGCTTAAAGGCTAGCGGGACAAAATCCTACGAGCAGTACTTC	CASSLKASGTKSYEQYF
-	-	TRBJ1-2	TRBV6-6	TGTGCCAGCAGCCGTAAGGTTGGCTACACCTTC	CASSRKVGYTF
-	few	TRBJ2-7	TRBV20-1	TGCAGTGCTAAGGGGTCCTCCTACGAGCAGTACTTC	CSAKGSSYEQYF
-	few	TRBJ2-2	TRBV7-3	TGTGCCAGCAGCTCGAACAAAGCCCCCGGGGAGCTGTTTTTT	CASSSNKAPGELFF
TRBD1	-	TRBJ2-1	TRBV20-1	TGCAGTGCGAGACCGGGACAGGGTTCCTACAATGAGCAGTTCTTC	CSARPGQGSYNEQFF
TRBD1	-	TRBJ1-1	TRBV5-5	TGTGCCAGCAGCTCAGACAGGGATTCGGTGAACACTGAAGCTTTCTTT	CASSSDRDSVNTEAFF
TRBD2	few	TRBJ2-1	TRBV4-3	TGCGCCAGCAGCCAAGGAGCGGGATCCTACAATGAGCAGTTCTTC	CASSQGAGSYNEQFF
-	-	TRBJ1-4	TRBV5-1	TGCGCCAGCAGCCCACAGGGTAATAATGAAAAACTGTTTTTT	CASSPQGNNEKLFF
-	-	TRBJ1-2	TRBV7-9	TGTGCCAGCAGCCCCAACACCGAACCCGGCTATGGCTACACCTTC	CASSPNTEPGYGYTF
TRBD2	-	TRBJ2-2	TRBV27	TGTGCCAGCCCCGGGAGGGGACCGAACACCGGGGAGCTGTTTTTT	CASPGRGPNTGELFF
-	few	TRBJ1-5	TRBV10-3	TGTGCCATCACAAGACACTTGAATCAGCCCCAGCATTTT	CAITRHLNQPQHF
-	-	TRBJ2-7	TRBV6-6	TGTGCCAGCAGTTACTCGGGCGGCGAGCAGTACTTC	CASSYSGGEQYF
TRBD2	-	TRBJ2-5	TRBV23-1	TGCGCCAGCAGTCTGCCGTCCCTCATACTAGCGGGTTATGAGACCCAGTACTTC	CASSLPSLILAGYETQYF
-	-	TRBJ2-1	TRBV20-1	TGCAGTGCAGGCGGTGGCCCACACAATGAGCAGTTCTTC	CSAGGGPHNEQFF
-	few	TRBJ2-5	TRBV20-1	TGCAGTGCTAGAGGGGGACGGGGACAAGAGACCCAGTACTTC	CSARGGRGQETQYF
-	-	TRBJ2-7	TRBV7-9	TGTGCCAGCAGCTTAGGTGGGGTGGGGATCGAGCAGTACTTC	CASSLGGVGIEQYF
-	-	TRBJ1-6	TRBV20-1	TGCAGTGCTAGGTCCGGAAGGGGAGGTAATTCACCCCTCCACTTT	CSARSGRGGNSPLHF
-	once	TRBJ1-1	TRBV7-8	TGTGCCAGCAGACCCCTCGGGGCTGAAGCTTTCTTT	CASRPLGAEAFF
-	-	TRBJ1-1	TRBV20-1	TGCAGTGCTAGCTTTGGACAGACTGAAGCTTTCTTT	CSASFGQTEAFF
TRBD1	-	TRBJ1-4	TRBV11-3	TGTGCCAGCAGCTTAGGGACAGGGGAGACTGAAAAACTGTTTTTT	CASSLGTGETEKLFF
-	few	TRBJ1-1	TRBV9	TGTGCCAGCAGCGTAGAGGGGAACACTGAAGCTTTCTTT	CASSVEGNTEAFF
-	few	TRBJ1-2	TRBV12-3/TRBV12-4	TGTGCCAGCAGCCAAGGGGGGGGCTTCCGGGGCTACACCTTC	CASSQGGGFRGYTF
TRBD2	-	TRBJ2-5	TRBV5-6	TGTGCCAGCAGCTCCACCGGGACTAGCGGAAAGTACCAAGAGACCCAGTACTTC	CASSSTGTSGKYQETQYF
TRBD2	few	TRBJ2-7	TRBV20-1	TGCAGTGCGATAACTAGCGGGAGGGCCGACGAGCAGTACTTC	CSAITSGRADEQYF
TRBD1	few	TRBJ2-1	TRBV10-3	TGTGCCATCCTGGACAGGGCCAACAATGAGCAGTTCTTC	CAILDRANNEQFF
-	-	TRBJ2-1	TRBV14	TGTGCCAGCAGCCTCCGGCGGGCGTACAATGAGCAGTTCTTC	CASSLRRAYNEQFF
TRBD1	many	TRBJ1-6	TRBV6-5	TGTGCCAGCAGTTCGACAGGGGGCGGTTCACCCCTCCACTTT	CASSSTGGGSPLHF
TRBD2	-	TRBJ2-1	TRBV19	TGTGCCAGTAGCACCGGGACTAGCGGGGATTATTCCTACAATGAGCAGTTCTTC	CASSTGTSGDYSYNEQFF
TRBD2	few	TRBJ2-3	TRBV20-1	TGCAGTGCTAGATCAGCGGGAGTGATAGATACGCAGTATTTT	CSARSAGVIDTQYF
-	-	TRBJ1-1	TRBV20-1	TGCAGTGCTAGAGAGTTACAGGGGAACACTGAAGCTTTCTTT	CSARELQGNTEAFF
TRBD1	once	TRBJ1-1	TRBV27	TGTGCCAGCGCCAGAGGGGGCAGGAACACTGAAGCTTTCTTT	CASARGGRNTEAFF
TRBD2	-	TRBJ2-1	TRBV5-1	TGCGCCAGCAGGCTAGCGGGCTTGAGCTCCTACAATGAGCAGTTCTTC	CASRLAGLSSYNEQFF
-	once	TRBJ2-1	TRBV9	TGTGCCAGCAGCGTAGCGGCCGGGTCCTGGACCGAGACGAAAGAGCAGTTCTTC	CASSVAAGSWTETKEQFF
-	few	TRBJ1-5	TRBV12-3/TRBV12-4	TGTGCCAGCAGCCCACAAAGAATGGGCAATCAGCCCCAGCATTTT	CASSPQRMGNQPQHF
TRBD2	-	TRBJ2-1	TRBV10-3	TGTGCCATCAGTCGTGGACTAGCGGGAGACAATGAGCAGTTCTTC	CAISRGLAGDNEQFF
-	-	TRBJ1-3	TRBV18	TGTGCCAGCTCACCACCGGCCGTGGCTGGAAACACCATATATTTT	CASSPPAVAGNTIYF
-	few	TRBJ2-2	TRBV5-1	TGCGCCAGCAGCTTGATCGCAGGGATGGCCGGGGAGCTGTTTTTT	CASSLIAGMAGELFF
-	-	TRBJ2-2	TRBV12-3/TRBV12-4	TGTGCCAGCAGTCCAAAGTACGGCCTGGTGGCCGGGGAGCTGTTTTTT	CASSPKYGLVAGELFF
-	-	TRBJ2-7	TRBV2	TGTGCCAGCAGTGAGATGGACTCCTACGAGCAGTACTTC	CASSEMDSYEQYF
TRBD2	-	TRBJ2-3	TRBV7-2	TGTGCCAGCAGCTCCAGCGGGAACAAAGCAGATACGCAGTATTTT	CASSSSGNKADTQYF